The clone carrying this T cell receptor beta chain is medium-sized (0.01 to 0.1%) by share. The sorted Tregs were CD4+CD25+CD127-/low cells. The TRBV12-4/TRBJ1-2 clonotypes were amplified using barcode primers with ligated adaptors. TCRdb fed the multiplex PCR reads into MiXCR, producing one record per CDR3 protein. The table shows 2,000 to 2,500 distinct CDR3 sequences, with 2.4% occurring only once. Trimming cost V 0 bases and J 8 bases, with 10 bases left between them. The CDR3 sequence is 13 residues long. The chain employs TRBV12-3 or TRBV12-4 and TRBJ1-2, with D perhaps TRBD1 (5 bases). Specimen: tumor-infiltrating Tregs sorted from the breast tumor. This TCR derives from a female donor with breast cancer. The CDR3 nucleotides read TGTGCCAGCAGTTTAGCCACAGGTTACGGCTACACCTTC. Its translation: CASSLATGYGYTF.